The clone carrying this TCR beta chain showed up just a few times. As yet, its antigen is unknown. This sample was included in a study of cytomegalovirus exposure and HLA in healthy donors. The study, taken as a whole, reports: Cytomegalovirus status was reportedly diagnosed by the classifier with high specificity and sensitivity.

Healthy bone marrow donors supplied every sample. Germline assignment: CDR1 MNHNS and CDR2 SASEGT. Trimming pared 6 bases from V and 10 bases from J, leaving 16 bases between. The CDR3 has 13 amino acids. 13 Jbeta primers and 60 Vbeta primers were used for the PCR. Libraries were prepared by immunoSEQ multiplex PCR; TCRdb keeps only in-frame clonotypes and omits some of them. Of approximately 82,000 clones listed, over 9.5% are singletons. This clonotype was sampled from a man aged 60 to 75 in good health and CMV-seropositive. The chain employs TRBV6-1 and TRBJ1-3, with D hard to call. Input material: PBMCs. As DNA, the CDR3 is TGTGCCAGCAGAGAAAACCAGGCGCAAACCATATATTTT. Its translation: CASRENQAQTIYF.